These 3 T cell receptor beta chains were all obtained from the same sample, sequenced in a study of CXCR3-negative and CXCR3-positive naive CD8 T cells. The libraries of TRB cDNA were constructed through 5' RACE using UMI labels. TCRdb re-called the 5' RACE reads, yielding one record per CDR3 amino acid sequence without DNA. This sample's table reports about 120,000 distinct CDR3 sequences. These receptors are not linked to any known antigen. Broader study findings: Relative to CXCR3-negative naive cells, CXCR3-positive naive cells had more hydrophobic TRB CDR3s.

Sequenced: naive CXCR3+ CD8+ T cells from blood. The subset denotes: CD45RO-CCR7+CD27+CD95- naive CD8+ T cells expressing CXCR3 (TNR3+). These receptors all stem from a human donor in good health. Some clones in this sample may be carry-over from other donors' samples.

The chain links TRBV7-3 to TRBJ1-2; TCRdb indicates TRBD1, and absent DNA this call remains unverified. The CDR3 sequence is 13 residues long. Germline-derived CDR1 and CDR2 are SGHTA and FQGTGA. The CDR3 is CASSPEGGYGYTF. Complete variable domain (other parts from reference TRBV7-3 and TRBJ1-2): GAGVSQTPSNKVTEKGKYVELRCDPISGHTALYWYRQSLGQGPEFLIYFQGTGAADDSGLPNDRFFAVRPEGSVSTLKIQRTERGDSAVYLCASSPEGGYGYTFGSGTRLTVV.

This chain connects TRBV12-3 or TRBV12-4 to TRBJ1-1; TCRdb indicates TRBD1, and absent DNA this call remains unverified. The CDR3 runs to 14 residues. This CDR3 reads CASSYPRDSYYLFF.

The rearrangement uses TRBV20-1 and TRBJ2-3; TCRdb indicates TRBD2, and absent DNA this call remains unverified. The germline gives CDR1 DFQATT, CDR2 SNEGSKA (reference sequence). CDR3 size: 16 residues. CDR3 sequence reads: CSARDPRDYNTDTQYF.